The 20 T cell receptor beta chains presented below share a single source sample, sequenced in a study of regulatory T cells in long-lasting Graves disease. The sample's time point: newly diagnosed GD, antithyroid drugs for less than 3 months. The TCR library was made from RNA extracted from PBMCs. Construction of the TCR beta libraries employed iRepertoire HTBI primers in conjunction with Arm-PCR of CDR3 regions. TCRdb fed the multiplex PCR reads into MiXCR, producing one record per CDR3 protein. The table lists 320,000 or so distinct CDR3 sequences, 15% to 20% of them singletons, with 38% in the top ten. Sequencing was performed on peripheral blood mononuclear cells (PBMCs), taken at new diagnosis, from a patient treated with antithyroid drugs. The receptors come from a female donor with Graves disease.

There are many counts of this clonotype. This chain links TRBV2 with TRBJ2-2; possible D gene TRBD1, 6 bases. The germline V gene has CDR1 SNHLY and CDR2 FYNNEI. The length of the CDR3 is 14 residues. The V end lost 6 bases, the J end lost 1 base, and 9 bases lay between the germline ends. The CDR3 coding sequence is TGTGCCAGCAGGGCGGACAGGAACACCGGGGAGCTGTTTTTT. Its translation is CASRADRNTGELFF.

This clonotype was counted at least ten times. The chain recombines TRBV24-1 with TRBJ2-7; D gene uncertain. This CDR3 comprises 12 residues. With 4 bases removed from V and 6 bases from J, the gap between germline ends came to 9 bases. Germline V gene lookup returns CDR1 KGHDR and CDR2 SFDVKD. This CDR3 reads CATSDSHAEQYF. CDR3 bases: TGTGCCACCAGTGACTCTCACGCCGAGCAGTACTTC.

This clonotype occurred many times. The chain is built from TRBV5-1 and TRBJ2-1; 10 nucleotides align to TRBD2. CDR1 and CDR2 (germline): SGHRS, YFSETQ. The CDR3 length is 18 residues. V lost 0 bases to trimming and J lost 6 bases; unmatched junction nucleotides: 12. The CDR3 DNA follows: TGCGCCAGCAGCTTGGGGCAGCAATTAGCGGGAGGCGGCAATGAGCAGTTCTTC. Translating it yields CASSLGQQLAGGGNEQFF.

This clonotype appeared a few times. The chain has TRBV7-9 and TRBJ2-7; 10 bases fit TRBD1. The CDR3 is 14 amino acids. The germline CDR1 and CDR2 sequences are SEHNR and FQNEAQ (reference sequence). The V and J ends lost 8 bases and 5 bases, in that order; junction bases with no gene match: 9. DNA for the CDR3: TGTGCCAGCTCCCCCGGGACAGGGGTACACGAGCAGTACTTC. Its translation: CASSPGTGVHEQYF.

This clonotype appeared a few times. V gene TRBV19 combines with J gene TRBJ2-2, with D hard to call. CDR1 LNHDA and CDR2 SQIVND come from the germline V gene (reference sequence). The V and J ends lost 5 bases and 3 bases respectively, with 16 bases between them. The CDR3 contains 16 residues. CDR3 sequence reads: CASSSLRLTHTGELFF. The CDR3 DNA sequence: TGTGCCAGTAGTTCCCTCAGACTGACCCACACCGGGGAGCTGTTTTTT. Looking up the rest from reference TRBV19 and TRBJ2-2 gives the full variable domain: DGGITQSPKYLFRKEGQNVTLSCEQNLNHDAMYWYRQDPGQGLRLIYYSQIVNDFQKGDIAEGYSVSREKKESFPLTVTSAQKNPTAFYLCASSSLRLTHTGELFFGEGSRLTVL.

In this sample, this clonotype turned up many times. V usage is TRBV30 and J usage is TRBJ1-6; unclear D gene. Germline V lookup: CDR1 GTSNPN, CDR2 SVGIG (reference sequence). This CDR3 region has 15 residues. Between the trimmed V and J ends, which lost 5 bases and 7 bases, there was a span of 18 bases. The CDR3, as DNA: TGTGCCTGGGAGAAGACATCCTACGACAATTCACCCCTCCACTTT. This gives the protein CAWEKTSYDNSPLHF.

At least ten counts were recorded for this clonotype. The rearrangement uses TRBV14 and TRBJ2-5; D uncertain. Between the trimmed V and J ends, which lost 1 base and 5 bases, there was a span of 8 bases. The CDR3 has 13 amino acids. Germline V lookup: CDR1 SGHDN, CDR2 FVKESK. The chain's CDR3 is CASSQALMETQYF. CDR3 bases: TGTGCCAGCAGCCAAGCCTTGATGGAGACCCAGTACTTC.

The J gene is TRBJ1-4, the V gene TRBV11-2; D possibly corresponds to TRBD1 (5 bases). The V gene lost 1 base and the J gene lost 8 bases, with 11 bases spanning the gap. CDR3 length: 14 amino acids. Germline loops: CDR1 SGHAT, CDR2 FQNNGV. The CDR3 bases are TGTGCCAGCAGCTTAGCCAGGGTGGGAGAAAAACTGTTTTTT. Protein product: CASSLARVGEKLFF.

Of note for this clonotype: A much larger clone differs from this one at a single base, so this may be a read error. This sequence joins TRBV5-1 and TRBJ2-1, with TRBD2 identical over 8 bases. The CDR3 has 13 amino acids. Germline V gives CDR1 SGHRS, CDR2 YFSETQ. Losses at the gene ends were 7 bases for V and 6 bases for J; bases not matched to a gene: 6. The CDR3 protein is CASQASGFNEQFF. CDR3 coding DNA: TGCGCCAGCCAGGCTAGCGGGTTCAATGAGCAGTTCTTC.

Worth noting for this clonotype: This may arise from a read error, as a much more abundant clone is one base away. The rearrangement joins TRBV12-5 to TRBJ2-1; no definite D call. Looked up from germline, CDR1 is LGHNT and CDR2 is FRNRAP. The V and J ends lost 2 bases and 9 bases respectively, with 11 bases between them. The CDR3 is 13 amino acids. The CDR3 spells CASGLQIGSEQFF. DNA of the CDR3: TGTGCTAGTGGTTTGCAGATTGGCAGTGAGCAGTTCTTC.

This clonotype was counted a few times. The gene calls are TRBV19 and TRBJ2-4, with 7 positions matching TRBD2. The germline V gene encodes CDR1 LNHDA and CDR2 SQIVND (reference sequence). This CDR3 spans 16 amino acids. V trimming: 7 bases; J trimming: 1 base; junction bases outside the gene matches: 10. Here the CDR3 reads CASNPGGKGAKNIQYF. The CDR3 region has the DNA TGTGCCAGTAACCCGGGGGGAAAAGGGGCCAAAAACATTCAGTACTTC.

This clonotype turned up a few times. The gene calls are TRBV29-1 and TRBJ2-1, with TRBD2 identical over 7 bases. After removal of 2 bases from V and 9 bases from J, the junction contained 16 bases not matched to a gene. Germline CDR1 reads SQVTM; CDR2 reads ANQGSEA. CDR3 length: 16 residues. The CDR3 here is CSVELLRGTPLAEQFF. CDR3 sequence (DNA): TGCAGCGTTGAACTTCTGCGGGGGACTCCCCTAGCTGAGCAGTTCTTC.

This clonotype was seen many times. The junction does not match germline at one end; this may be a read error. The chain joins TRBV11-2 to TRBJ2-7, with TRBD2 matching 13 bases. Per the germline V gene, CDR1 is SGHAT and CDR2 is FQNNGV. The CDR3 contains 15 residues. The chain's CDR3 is CASSFGLAGDLSWNF. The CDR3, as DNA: TGTGCCAGCAGCTTCGGACTAGCGGGAGACCTCTCCTGGAACTTC.

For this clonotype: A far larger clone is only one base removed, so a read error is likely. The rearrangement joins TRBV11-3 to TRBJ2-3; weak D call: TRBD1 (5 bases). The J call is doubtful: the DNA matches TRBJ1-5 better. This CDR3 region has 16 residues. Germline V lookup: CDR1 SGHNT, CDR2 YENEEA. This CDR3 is CASSLIGTSGMDTQHF. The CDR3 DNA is TGTGCCAGCAGCTTGATAGGGACTAGTGGCATGGATACGCAGCATTTT.

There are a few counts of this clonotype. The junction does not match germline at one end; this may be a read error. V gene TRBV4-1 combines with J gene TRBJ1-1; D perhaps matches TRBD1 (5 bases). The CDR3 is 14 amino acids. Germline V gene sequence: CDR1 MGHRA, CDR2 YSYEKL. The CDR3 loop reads CASRQDRAGTEAFF. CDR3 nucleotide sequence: TGCGCCAGCCGCCAAGATAGGGCAGGGACTGAAGCTTTCTTT.

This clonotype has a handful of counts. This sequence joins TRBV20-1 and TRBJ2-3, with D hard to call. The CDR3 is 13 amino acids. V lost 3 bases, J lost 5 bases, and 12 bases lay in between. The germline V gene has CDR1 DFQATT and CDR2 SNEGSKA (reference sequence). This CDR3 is CSASLPGGDTQYF. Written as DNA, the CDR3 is TGCAGTGCTAGTCTCCCCGGCGGAGATACGCAGTATTTT.

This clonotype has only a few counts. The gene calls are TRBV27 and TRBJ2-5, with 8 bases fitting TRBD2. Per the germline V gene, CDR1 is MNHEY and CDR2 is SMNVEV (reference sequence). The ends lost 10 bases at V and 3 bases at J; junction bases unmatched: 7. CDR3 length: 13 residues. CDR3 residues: CATQREREETQYF. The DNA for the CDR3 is TGTGCCACCCAGCGGGAGAGGGAAGAGACCCAGTACTTC.

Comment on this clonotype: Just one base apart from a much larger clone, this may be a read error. The CDR3 loop reads CASNSMGGDGNTIYF. In DNA, the CDR3 is TGTGCCAGCAACTCCATGGGAGGGGATGGAAACACCATATATTTT. The rearrangement joins TRBV6-2 or TRBV6-3 to TRBJ1-3, with D possibly being TRBD1 (5 bases). The CDR3 is made up of 15 amino acids. From germline, CDR1 is MNHEY and CDR2 SVGEGT. V was cut by 7 bases and J by 3 bases, with 16 bases left in between.

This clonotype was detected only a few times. The CDR3 region has the DNA TGTGCCATCAGTAGCCGGGACGGCGAAATGGGGGCCCAGTACTTC. Translated: CAISSRDGEMGAQYF. The genes are TRBV10-3 and TRBJ2-5; D tentatively fits TRBD1 or TRBD2 (5 bases each). Germline V gives CDR1 ENHRY, CDR2 SYGVKD. The CDR3 covers 15 residues. Trimming removed 5 bases at V and 9 bases at J, with 22 bases between.

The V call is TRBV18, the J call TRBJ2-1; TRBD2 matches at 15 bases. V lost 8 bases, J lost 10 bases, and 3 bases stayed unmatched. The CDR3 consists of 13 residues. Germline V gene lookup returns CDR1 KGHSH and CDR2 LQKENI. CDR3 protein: CASQGLAGGEQFF. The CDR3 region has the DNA TGTGCCAGCCAGGGACTAGCGGGAGGCGAGCAGTTCTTC.